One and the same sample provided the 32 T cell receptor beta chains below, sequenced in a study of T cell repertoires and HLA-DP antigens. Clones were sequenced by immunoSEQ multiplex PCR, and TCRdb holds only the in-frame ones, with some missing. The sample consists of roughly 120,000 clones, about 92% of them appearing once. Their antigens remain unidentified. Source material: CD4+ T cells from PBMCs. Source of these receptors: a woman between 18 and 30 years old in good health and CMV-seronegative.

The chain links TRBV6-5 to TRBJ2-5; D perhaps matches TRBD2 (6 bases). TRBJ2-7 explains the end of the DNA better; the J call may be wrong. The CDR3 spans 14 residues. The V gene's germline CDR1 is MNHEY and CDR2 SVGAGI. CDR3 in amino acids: CASRDGGLVYEQYF. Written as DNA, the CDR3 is TGTGCCAGCAGGGACGGAGGGCTTGTGTACGAGCAGTACTTC.

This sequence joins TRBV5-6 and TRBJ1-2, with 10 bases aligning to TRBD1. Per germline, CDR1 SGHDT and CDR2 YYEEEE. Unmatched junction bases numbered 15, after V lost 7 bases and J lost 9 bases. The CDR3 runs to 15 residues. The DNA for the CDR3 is TGTGCCAGCCCGGGACAGGGGAATTCATTTATTCGCTACACCTTC. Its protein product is CASPGQGNSFIRYTF. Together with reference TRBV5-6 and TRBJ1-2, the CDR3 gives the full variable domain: DAGVTQSPTHLIKTRGQQVTLRCSPKSGHDTVSWYQQALGQGPQFIFQYYEEEERQRGNFPDRFSGHQFPNYSSELNVNALLLGDSALYLCASPGQGNSFIRYTFGSGTRLTVV.

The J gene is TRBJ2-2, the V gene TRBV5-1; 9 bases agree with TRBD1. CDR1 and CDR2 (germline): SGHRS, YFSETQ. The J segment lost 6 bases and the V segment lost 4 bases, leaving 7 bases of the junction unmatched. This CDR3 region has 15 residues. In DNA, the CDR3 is TGCGCCAGCAGCGACCGAGGACAGGGGTCCGGGGAGCTGTTTTTT. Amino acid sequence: CASSDRGQGSGELFF.

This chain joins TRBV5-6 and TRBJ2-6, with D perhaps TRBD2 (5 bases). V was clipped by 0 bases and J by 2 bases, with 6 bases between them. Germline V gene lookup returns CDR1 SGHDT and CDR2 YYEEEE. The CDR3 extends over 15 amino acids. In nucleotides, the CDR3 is TGTGCCAGCAGCTTGGTGGGAGCTGGGGCCAACGTCCTGACTTTC. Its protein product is CASSLVGAGANVLTF.

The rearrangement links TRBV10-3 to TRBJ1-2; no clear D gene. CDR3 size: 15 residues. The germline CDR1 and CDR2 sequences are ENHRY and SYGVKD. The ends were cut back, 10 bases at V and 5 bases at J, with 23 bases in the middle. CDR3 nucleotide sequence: TGTGCCACCACTAACCTCCTTCAGACGAAGTATGGCTACACCTTC. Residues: CATTNLLQTKYGYTF.

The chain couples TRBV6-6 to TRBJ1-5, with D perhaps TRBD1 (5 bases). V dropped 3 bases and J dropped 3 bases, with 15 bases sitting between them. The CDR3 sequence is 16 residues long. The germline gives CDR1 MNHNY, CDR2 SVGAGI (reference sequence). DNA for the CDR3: TGTGCCAGCAGTTATCGGCCACAGACAGTCAATCAGCCCCAGCATTTT. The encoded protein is CASSYRPQTVNQPQHF.

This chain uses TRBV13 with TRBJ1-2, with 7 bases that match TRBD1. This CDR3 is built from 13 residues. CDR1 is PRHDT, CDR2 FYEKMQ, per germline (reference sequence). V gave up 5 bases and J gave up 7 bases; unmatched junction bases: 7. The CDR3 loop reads CASSRQGFSGYTF. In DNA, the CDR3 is TGTGCCAGCAGCCGACAGGGATTTAGTGGCTACACCTTC.

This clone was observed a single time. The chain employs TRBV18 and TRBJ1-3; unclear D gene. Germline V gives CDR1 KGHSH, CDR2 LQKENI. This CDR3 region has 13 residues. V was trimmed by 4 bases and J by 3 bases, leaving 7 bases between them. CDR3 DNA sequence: TGTGCCAGCTCACGAGGGAATGGAAACACCATATATTTT. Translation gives CASSRGNGNTIYF.

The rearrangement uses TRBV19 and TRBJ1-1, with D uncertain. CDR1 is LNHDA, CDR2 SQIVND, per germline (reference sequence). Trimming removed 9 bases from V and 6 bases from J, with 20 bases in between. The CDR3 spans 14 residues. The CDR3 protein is CASRTGLFPAEAFF. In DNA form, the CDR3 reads TGTGCCAGCCGAACGGGTCTCTTCCCGGCTGAAGCTTTCTTT.

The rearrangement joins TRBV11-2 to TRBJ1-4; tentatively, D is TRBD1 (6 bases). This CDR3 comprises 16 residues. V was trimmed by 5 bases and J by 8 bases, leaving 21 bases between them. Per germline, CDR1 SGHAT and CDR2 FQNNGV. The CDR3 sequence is CASSRDRGGEGEKLFF. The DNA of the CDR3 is TGTGCCAGCAGCCGAGATAGAGGGGGAGAAGGGGAAAAACTGTTTTTT.

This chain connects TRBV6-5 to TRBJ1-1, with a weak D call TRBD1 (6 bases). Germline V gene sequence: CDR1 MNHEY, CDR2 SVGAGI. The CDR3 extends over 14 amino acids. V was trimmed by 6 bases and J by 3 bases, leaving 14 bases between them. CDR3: CASRKGGLDTEAFF. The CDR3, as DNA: TGTGCCAGCAGAAAGGGGGGTCTGGACACTGAAGCTTTCTTT.

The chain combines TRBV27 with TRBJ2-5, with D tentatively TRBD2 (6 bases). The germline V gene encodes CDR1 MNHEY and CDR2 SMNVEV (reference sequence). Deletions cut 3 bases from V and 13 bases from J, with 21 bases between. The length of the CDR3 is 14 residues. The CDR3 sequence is CASSLGTSPGTWYF. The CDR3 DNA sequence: TGTGCCAGCAGTTTGGGGACTTCCCCGGGGACCTGGTACTTC.

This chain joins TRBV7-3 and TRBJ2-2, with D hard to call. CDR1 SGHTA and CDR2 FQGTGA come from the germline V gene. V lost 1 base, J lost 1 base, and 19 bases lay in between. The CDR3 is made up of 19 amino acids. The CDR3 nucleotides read TGTGCCAGCAGCTTAAACAATGAATTCCCGGATAAGAACACCGGGGAGCTGTTTTTT. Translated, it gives CASSLNNEFPDKNTGELFF.

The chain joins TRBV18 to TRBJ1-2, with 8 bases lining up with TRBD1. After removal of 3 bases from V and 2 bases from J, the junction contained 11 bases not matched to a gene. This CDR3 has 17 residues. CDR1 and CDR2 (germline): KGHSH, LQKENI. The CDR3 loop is CASSPLRAGGINYGYTF. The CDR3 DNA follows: TGTGCCAGCTCACCGCTCAGGGCAGGGGGCATAAACTATGGCTACACCTTC.

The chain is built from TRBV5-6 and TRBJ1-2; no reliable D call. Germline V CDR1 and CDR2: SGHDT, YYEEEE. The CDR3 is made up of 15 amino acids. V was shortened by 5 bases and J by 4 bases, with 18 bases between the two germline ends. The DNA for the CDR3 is TGTGCCAGCAGAGACCGACGGACGGGATCCTATGGCTACACCTTC. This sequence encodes CASRDRRTGSYGYTF.

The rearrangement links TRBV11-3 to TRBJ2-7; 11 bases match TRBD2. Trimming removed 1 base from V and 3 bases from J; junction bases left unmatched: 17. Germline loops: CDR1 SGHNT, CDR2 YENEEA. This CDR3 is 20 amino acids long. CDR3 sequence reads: CASSLVPLGTSGTGDYEQYF. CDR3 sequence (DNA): TGTGCCAGCAGCTTAGTGCCCCTAGGGACTAGCGGTACCGGAGACTACGAGCAGTACTTC.

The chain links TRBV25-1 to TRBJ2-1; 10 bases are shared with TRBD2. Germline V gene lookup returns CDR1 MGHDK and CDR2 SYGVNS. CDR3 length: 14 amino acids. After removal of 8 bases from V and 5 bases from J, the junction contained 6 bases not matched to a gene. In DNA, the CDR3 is TGTGCCAGCGATAGCGGGAGGAAGCACAATGAGCAGTTCTTC. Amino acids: CASDSGRKHNEQFF.

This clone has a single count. CDR3 bases: TGCGCCAGCAGCTTGGGACAGGGGATGGTCACTGAAGCTTTCTTT. Protein product: CASSLGQGMVTEAFF. The chain recombines TRBV5-1 with TRBJ1-1, with TRBD1 identical over 8 bases. CDR3 length equals 15 residues. J was trimmed by 4 bases and V by 0 bases; bases with no gene match: 5. CDR1 SGHRS and CDR2 YFSETQ come from the germline V gene.

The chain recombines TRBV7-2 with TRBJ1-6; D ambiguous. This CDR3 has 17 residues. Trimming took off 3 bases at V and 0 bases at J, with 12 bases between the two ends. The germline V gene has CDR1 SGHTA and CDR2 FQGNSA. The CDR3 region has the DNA TGTGCCAGCAGCTTTACGGCATTGAGCTCCTATAATTCACCCCTCCACTTT. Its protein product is CASSFTALSSYNSPLHF.

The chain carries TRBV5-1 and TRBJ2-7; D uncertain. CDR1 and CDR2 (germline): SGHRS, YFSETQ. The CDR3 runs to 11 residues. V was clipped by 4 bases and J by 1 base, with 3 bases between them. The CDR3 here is CASSRSYEQYF. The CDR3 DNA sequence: TGCGCCAGCAGCAGATCCTACGAGCAGTACTTC.

The CDR3 sequence: CASSPTGFQETQYF. The CDR3 DNA is TGTGCCAGCAGCCCCACGGGATTCCAAGAGACCCAGTACTTC. This chain joins TRBV7-3 and TRBJ2-5; maybe TRBD2 (5 bases). Deletions cut 5 bases from V and 1 base from J, with 11 bases between. The germline V gene has CDR1 SGHTA and CDR2 FQGTGA. This CDR3 has 14 amino acids.

CDR3 protein: CASSQDGSAGSYEQYV. The CDR3 bases are TGCGCCAGCAGCCAAGACGGGAGTGCGGGGTCCTACGAGCAGTACGTC. V is TRBV4-1 and J is TRBJ2-7, with D possibly matching TRBD2 (6 bases). Germline loops: CDR1 MGHRA, CDR2 YSYEKL. This CDR3 has 16 amino acids. V was pared by 0 bases and J by 1 base, with 13 bases between.

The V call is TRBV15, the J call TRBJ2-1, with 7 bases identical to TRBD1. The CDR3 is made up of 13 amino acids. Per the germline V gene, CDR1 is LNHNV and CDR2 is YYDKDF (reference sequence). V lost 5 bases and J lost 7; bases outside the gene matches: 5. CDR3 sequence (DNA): TGTGCCACCAGCGACAGGGTTCGGAATGAGCAGTTCTTC. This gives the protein CATSDRVRNEQFF.

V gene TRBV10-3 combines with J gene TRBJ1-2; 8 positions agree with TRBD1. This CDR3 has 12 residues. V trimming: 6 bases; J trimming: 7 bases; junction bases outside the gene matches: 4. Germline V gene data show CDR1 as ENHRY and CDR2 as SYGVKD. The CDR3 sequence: CAISPTGAGYTF. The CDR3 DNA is TGTGCCATCAGCCCGACAGGGGCTGGCTACACCTTC.

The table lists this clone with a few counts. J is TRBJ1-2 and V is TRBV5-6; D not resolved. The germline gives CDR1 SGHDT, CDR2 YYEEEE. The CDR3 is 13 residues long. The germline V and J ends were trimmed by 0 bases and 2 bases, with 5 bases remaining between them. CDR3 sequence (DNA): TGTGCCAGCAGCTTGGGCCAGAACTATGGCTACACCTTC. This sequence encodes CASSLGQNYGYTF.

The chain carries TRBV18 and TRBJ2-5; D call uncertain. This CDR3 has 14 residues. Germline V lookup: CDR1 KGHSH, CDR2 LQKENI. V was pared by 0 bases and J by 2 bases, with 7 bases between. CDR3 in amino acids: CASSPPRVQETQYF. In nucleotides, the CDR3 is TGTGCCAGCTCACCACCAAGGGTTCAAGAGACCCAGTACTTC.

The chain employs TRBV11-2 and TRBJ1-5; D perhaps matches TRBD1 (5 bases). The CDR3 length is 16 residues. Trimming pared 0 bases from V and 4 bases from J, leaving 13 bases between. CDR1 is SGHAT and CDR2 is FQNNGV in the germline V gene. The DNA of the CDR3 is TGTGCCAGCAGCTTAGATCGTGAAGGGGCGAATCAGCCCCAGCATTTT. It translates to CASSLDREGANQPQHF.

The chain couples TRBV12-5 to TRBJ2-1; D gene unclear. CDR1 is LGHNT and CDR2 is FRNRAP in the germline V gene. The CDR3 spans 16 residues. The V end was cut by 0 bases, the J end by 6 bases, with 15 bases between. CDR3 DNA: TGTGCTAGTGGTTTGGTTTTGGGAATCCCCGGCAATGAGCAGTTCTTC. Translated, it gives CASGLVLGIPGNEQFF.

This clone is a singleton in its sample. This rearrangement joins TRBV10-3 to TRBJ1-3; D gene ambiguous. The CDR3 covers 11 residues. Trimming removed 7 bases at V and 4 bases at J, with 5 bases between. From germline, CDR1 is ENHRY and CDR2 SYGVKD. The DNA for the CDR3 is TGTGCCATCATGAGGGGAAACACCATATATTTT. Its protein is CAIMRGNTIYF.

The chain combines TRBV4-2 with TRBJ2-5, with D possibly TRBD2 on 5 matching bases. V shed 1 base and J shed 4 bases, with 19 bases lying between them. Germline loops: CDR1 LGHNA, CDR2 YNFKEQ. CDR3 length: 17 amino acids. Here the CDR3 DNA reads TGTGCCAGCAGCCAAGGTGCGGCGGACTTCGGTGGAGAGACCCAGTACTTC. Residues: CASSQGAADFGGETQYF.

Here the CDR3 reads CAFRFVGGAFNSPLHF. The CDR3, as DNA: TGTGCTTTTCGGTTTGTAGGGGGGGCCTTCAATTCACCCCTCCACTTT. The chain joins TRBV5-4 to TRBJ1-6, with D tentatively TRBD1 (6 bases). Germline CDR1 SGHNT, CDR2 YYREEE (reference sequence). The CDR3 is made up of 16 amino acids.

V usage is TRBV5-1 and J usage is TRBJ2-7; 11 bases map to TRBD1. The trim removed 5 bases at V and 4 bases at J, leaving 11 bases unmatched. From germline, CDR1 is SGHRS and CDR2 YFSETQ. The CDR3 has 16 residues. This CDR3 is CASSMDAGTGGYEQYF. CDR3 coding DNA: TGCGCCAGCAGTATGGACGCCGGGACAGGGGGGTACGAGCAGTACTTC.